Listed here is a single T cell receptor (beta chain). Its antigen is unidentified. This record comes from a study of T cell responses to AZD1222 COVID-19 vaccine. Findings and caveats of the study: Two doses of AZD1222 preceded a rise in Spike-specific TCR breadth and depth.

The CDR3 is made up of 12 amino acids. Germline V CDR1 and CDR2: KGHDR, SFDVKD. Trimming cost V 1 base and J 10 bases, with 8 bases left between them. The repertoire was sequenced with immunoSEQ multiplex PCR; TCRdb's copy has only in-frame clones and lacks some. The top ten hold 3% to 3.5% of the sample, which has roughly 150,000 clones, about nine tenths seen once. The J gene is TRBJ2-3, the V gene TRBV24-1; weak D call: TRBD2 (5 bases). The source is an adult in good health. The sequences come from peripheral blood, collected on day 0 of MenACWY control vaccination. CDR3 nucleotide sequence: TGTGCCACCAGTGATTTAAGGGAGCCGCAGTATTTT. Residues: CATSDLREPQYF.